This TCR beta chain was obtained from a study of CD8 T cells in Susac syndrome. This CDR3 contains 15 residues. V lost 5 bases to trimming and J lost 7 bases, with 21 bases between them. Germline CDR1 is SGHRS and CDR2 is YFSETQ. Stable or active relapsing-remitting multiple sclerosis, untreated and meeting revised McDonald criteria, defined the controls. RNA, at roughly 0.5 to 1 ug, was reverse transcribed with random hexamers. MiXCR was run by TCRdb on the immunoSEQ multiplex PCR reads, yielding one entry per CDR3 protein. The sample has around 190,000 distinct CDR3 sequences, approximately 95% seen once.

This rearrangement joins TRBV5-1 to TRBJ1-1; a possible D gene is TRBD1 (5 bases). Sequenced sample: CD8+ T cells from PBMCs. This TCR derives from a human donor with multiple sclerosis. The CDR3 DNA reads as TGCGCCAGCAGGATGGGGCAGGCGGCCTATAATGAAGCTTTCTTT. Its protein product is CASRMGQAAYNEAFF.